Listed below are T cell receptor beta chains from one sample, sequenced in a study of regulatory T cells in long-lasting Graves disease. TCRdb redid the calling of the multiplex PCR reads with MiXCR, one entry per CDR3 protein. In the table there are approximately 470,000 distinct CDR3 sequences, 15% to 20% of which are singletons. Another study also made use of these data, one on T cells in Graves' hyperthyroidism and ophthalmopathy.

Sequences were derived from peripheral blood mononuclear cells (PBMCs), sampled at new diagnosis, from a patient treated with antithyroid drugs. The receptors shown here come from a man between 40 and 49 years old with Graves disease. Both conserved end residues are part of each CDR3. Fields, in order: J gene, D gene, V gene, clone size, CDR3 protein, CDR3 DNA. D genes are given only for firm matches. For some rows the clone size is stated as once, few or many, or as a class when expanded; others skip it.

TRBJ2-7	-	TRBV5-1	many	CASSLPGTAVGEQYF	TGCGCCAGCAGCTTACCCGGGACGGCGGTGGGGGAGCAGTACTTC
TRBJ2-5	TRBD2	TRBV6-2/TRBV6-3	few	CASTMYQLAGGETQYF	TGTGCCAGCACCATGTACCAACTAGCGGGTGGTGAGACCCAGTACTTC
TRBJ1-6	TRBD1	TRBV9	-	CASSEQGSNSPLHF	TGTGCCAGCAGCGAACAGGGGTCGAATTCACCCCTCCACTTT
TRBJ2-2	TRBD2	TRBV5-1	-	CASSLVSSGSSGTGELFF	TGCGCCAGCAGCTTGGTGTCTAGCGGGAGTTCCGGCACCGGGGAGCTGTTTTTT
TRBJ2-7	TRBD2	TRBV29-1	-	CSVISGSEQYF	TGCAGCGTTATAAGCGGGAGCGAGCAGTACTTC
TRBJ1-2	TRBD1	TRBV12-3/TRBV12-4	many	CASSLTRAGTGGFGYTF	TGTGCCAGCAGTTTGACCCGCGCCGGGACAGGGGGCTTTGGCTACACCTTC
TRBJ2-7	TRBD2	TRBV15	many	CATSSLGLAGEGEQYF	TGTGCCACCAGCAGCCTGGGACTAGCCGGCGAGGGCGAGCAGTACTTC
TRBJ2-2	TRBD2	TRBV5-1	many	CASSLEPSGNTGELFF	TGCGCCAGCAGCTTGGAACCTAGCGGAAACACCGGGGAGCTGTTTTTT
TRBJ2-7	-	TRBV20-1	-	CSARVGGRIYEQYF	TGCAGTGCTAGAGTCGGGGGCAGGATCTACGAGCAGTACTTC
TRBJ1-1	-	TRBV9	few	CASSVDLGGTEAFF	TGTGCCAGCAGCGTAGATCTGGGTGGCACTGAAGCTTTCTTT
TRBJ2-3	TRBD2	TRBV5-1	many	CASSPWDQREGDTQYF	TGCGCCAGCAGCCCATGGGACCAGCGGGAGGGAGATACGCAGTATTTT
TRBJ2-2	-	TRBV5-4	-	CASSPRDPGGELFF	TGTGCCAGCAGCCCGCGGGATCCGGGCGGGGAGCTGTTTTTT
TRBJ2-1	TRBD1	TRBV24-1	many	CATSDSTGQGAVYNEQFF	TGTGCCACCAGTGATTCCACGGGACAGGGGGCGGTCTACAATGAGCAGTTCTTC